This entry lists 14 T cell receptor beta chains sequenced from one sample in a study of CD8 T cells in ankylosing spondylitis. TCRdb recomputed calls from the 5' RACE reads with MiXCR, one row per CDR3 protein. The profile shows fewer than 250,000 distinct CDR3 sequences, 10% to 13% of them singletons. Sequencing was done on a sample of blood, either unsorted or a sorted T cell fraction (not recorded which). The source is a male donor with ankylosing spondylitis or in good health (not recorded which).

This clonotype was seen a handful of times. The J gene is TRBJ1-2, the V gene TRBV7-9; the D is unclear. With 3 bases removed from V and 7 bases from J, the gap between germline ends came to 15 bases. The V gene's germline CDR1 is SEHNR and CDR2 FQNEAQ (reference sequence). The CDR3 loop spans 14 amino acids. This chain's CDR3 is CASSLMGGFGGYTF. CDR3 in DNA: TGTGCCAGCAGCTTGATGGGCGGCTTTGGTGGCTACACCTTC.

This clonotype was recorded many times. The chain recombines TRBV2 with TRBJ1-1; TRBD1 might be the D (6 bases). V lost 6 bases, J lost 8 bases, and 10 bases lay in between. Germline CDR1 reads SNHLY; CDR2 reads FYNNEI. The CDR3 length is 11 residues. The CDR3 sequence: CASRSGTEAFF. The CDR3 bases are TGTGCCAGCAGATCCGGGACAGAAGCTTTCTTT.

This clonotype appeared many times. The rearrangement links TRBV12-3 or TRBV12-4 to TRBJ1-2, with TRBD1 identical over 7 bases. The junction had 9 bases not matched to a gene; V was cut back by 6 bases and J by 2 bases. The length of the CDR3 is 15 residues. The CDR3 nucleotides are TGTGCCAGCAGCCCTCGACAGGGCTTCAACTATGGCTACACCTTC. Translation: CASSPRQGFNYGYTF.

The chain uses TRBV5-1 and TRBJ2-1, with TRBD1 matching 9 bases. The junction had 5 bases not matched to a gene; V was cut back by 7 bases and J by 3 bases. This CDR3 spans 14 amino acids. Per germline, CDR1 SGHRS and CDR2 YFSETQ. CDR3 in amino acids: CASGLDRGYNEQFF. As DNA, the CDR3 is TGCGCCAGCGGACTGGACAGGGGCTACAATGAGCAGTTCTTC.

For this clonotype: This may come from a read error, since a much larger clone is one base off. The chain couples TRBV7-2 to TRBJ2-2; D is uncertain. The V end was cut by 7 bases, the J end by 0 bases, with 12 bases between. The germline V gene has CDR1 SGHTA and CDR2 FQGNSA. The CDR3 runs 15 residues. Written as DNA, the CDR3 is TGTGCCAGCAACTTGAGGTCTCCGAACACCGGGGAGCTGTTTTTT. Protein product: CASNLRSPNTGELFF.

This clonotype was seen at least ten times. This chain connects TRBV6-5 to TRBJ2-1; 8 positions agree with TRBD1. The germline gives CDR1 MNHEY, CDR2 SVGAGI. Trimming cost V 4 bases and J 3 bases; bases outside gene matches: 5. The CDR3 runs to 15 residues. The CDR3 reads CASSSGGQGYNEQFF. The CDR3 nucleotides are TGTGCCAGCAGTTCAGGGGGCCAAGGCTACAATGAGCAGTTCTTC.

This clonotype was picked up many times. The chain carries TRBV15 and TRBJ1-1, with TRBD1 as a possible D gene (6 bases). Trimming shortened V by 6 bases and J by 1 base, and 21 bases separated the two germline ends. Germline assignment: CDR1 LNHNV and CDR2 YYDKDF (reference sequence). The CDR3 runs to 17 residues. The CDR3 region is CATRPIDLQGPNTEAFF. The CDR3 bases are TGTGCCACCAGACCTATCGATTTACAGGGACCGAACACTGAAGCTTTCTTT.

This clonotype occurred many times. The CDR3 sequence is CATSREGYNQPQHF. CDR3 nucleotides: TGTGCCACCAGCAGAGAAGGGTACAATCAGCCCCAGCATTTT. The chain has TRBV15 and TRBJ1-5; D is ambiguous. The CDR3 sequence is 14 residues long. The germline CDR1 and CDR2 sequences are LNHNV and YYDKDF (reference sequence). V lost 0 bases and J lost 3, with 6 bases in between.

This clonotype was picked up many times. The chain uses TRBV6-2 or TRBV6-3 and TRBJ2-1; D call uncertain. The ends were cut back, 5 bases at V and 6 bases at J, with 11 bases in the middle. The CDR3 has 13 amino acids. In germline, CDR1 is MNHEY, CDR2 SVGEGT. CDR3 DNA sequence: TGTGCCAGCAGTCGGCCGGGTAGCAATGAGCAGTTCTTC. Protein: CASSRPGSNEQFF.

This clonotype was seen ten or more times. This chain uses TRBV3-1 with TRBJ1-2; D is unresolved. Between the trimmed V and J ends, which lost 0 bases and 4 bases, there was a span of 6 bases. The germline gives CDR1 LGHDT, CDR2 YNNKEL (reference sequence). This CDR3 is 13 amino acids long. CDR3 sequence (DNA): TGTGCCAGCAGCCAAGATGAAAGCTATGGCTACACCTTC. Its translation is CASSQDESYGYTF.

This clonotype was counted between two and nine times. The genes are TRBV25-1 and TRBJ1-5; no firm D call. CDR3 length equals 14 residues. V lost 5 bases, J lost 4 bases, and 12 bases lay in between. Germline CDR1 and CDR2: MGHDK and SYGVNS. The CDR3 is CASSPDGPNQPQHF. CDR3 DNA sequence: TGTGCCAGCAGTCCCGACGGGCCAAATCAGCCCCAGCATTTT.

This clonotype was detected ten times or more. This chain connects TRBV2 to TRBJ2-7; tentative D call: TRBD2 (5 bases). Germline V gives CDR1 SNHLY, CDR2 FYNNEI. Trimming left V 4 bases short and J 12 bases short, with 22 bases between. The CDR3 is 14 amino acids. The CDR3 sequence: CASSGSGGRHPGYF. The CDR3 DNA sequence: TGTGCCAGCAGTGGAAGCGGTGGGAGACACCCTGGGTACTTC. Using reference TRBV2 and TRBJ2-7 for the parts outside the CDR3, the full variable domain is EPEVTQTPSHQVTQMGQEVILRCVPISNHLYFYWYRQILGQKVEFLVSFYNNEISEKSEIFDDQFSVERPDGSNFTLKIRSTKLEDSAMYFCASSGSGGRHPGYFGPGTRLTVT.

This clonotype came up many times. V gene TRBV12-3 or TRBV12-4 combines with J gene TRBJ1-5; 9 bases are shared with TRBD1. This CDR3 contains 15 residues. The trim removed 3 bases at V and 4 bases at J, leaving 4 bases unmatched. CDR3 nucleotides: TGTGCCAGCAGTTTTGGGACAGGGAGGAATCAGCCCCAGCATTTT. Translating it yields CASSFGTGRNQPQHF.

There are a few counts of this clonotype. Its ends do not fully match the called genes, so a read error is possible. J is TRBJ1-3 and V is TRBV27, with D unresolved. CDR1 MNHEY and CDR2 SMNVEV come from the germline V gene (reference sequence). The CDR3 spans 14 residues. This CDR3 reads CASSLTYSGNTTYF. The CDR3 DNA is TGTGCCAGCAGTTTAACCTACTCTGGAAACACCACATATTTT.